This T cell receptor (beta chain) is from a study of cytomegalovirus exposure and HLA in healthy donors. As for the study in general: Earlier results showed almost 120 million unique TCR beta sequences derived from approximately 170 million T cells.

The PCR had 60 Vbeta and 13 Jbeta primers. Assay used: immunoSEQ multiplex PCR; TCRdb lists only in-frame clones, some missing. The sample records approximately 150,000 clones, approximately 80% being singletons. Points from the study as a whole: Many donors carried some public TCRs, although rarity characterized most TCR sequences. Cytomegalovirus-associated TCR beta chains were listed, numbering 150 to 200. Of the V segments, some could not be distinguished, including TRBV6-2 and TRBV6-3, and were excluded.

CDR1 and CDR2 (germline): ENHRY, SYGVKD. The CDR3 contains 14 residues. Unmatched junction bases numbered 8, after V lost 10 bases and J lost 5 bases. As concerns this clone: Its antigen is currently unknown.

This TCR derives from a man aged 35 to 55 in good health and CMV-seronegative. The material sequenced was PBMCs. The chain couples TRBV10-3 to TRBJ1-5, with 10 bases identical to TRBD1. In DNA form, the CDR3 reads TGTGCCACCAACAAGGGGACAGGGGATCAGCCCCAGCATTTT. Its translation: CATNKGTGDQPQHF.